The entry below describes one T cell receptor (beta chain). Its antigen is not identified. Collection occurred without any documented infections or immune events in donors. The data are from a study of identifying expanded T cells in peripheral blood. The germline V gene encodes CDR1 SGHNT and CDR2 YYREEE (reference sequence). CDR3 size: 16 residues. Trimming removed 4 bases from V and 1 base from J; junction bases left unmatched: 9. Findings of the study overall: Differentially abundant clones: roughly 1.3 between replicates, 16.4 at approximately 14 days, over 18 at four. Clone count variance between roughly two-week samples rose with total template count.

Repertoires were generated with immunoSEQ multiplex PCR, while TCRdb's copy carries only in-frame clones and drops some. The sample consists of under 70,000 clones, 70% to 90% of them appearing once. Sequencing was carried out using blood. The sequence derives from a person aged 18 to 75 in good health. The V call is TRBV5-4, the J call TRBJ2-5; 8 bases align to TRBD2. The CDR3 reads CASSRDSGGVQETQYF. The CDR3 region has the DNA TGTGCCAGCAGCCGGGACTCCGGGGGGGTCCAAGAGACCCAGTACTTC.